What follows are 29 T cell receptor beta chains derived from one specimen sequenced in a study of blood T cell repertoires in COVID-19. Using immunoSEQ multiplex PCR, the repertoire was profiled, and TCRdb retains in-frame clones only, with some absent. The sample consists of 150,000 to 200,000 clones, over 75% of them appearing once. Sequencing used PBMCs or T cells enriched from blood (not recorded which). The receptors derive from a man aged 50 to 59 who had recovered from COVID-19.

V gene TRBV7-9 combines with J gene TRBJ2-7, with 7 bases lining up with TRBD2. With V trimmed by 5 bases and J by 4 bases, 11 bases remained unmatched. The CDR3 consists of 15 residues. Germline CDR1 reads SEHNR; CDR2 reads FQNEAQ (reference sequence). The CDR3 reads CASSPRWREGYEQYF. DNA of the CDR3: TGTGCCAGCAGCCCGAGGTGGAGGGAGGGGTACGAGCAGTACTTC.

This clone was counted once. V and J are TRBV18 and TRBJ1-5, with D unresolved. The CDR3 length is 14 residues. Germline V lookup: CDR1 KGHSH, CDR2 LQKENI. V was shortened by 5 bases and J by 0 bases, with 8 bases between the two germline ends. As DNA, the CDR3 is TGTGCCAGCTCATCGTCCCGTAGCAATCAGCCCCAGCATTTT. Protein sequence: CASSSSRSNQPQHF. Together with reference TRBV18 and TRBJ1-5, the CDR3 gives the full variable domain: NAGVMQNPRHLVRRRGQEARLRCSPMKGHSHVYWYRQLPEEGLKFMVYLQKENIIDESGMPKERFSAEFPKEGPSILRIQQVVRGDSAAYFCASSSSRSNQPQHFGDGTRLSIL.

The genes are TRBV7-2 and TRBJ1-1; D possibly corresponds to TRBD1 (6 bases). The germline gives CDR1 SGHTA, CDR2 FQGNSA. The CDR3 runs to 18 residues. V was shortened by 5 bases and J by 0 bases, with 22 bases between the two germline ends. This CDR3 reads CASSPDPRDIVLNTEAFF. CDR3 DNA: TGTGCCAGCAGCCCAGACCCCCGGGACATCGTTTTGAACACTGAAGCTTTCTTT.

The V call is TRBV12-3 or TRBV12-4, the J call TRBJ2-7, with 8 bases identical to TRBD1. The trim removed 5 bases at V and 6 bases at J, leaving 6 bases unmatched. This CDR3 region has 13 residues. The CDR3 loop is CASSTGTGGEQYF. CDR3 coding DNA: TGTGCCAGCAGTACCGGGACAGGCGGCGAGCAGTACTTC.

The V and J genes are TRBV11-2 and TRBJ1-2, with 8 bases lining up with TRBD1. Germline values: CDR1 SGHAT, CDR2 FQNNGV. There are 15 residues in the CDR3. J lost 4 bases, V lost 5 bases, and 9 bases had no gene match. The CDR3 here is CASSPQTGVIYGYTF. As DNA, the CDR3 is TGTGCCAGCAGCCCACAGACAGGGGTTATCTATGGCTACACCTTC.

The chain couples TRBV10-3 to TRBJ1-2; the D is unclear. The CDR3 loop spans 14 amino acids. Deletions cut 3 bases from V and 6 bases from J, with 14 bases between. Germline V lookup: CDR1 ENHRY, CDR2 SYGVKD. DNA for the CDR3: TGTGCCATCAGTGACCCCTCCACCGGGGATGGCTACACCTTC. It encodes CAISDPSTGDGYTF.

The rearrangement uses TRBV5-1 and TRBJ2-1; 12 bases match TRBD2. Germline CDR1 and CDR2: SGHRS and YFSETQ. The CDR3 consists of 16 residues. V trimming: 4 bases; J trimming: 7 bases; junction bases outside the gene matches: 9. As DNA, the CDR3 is TGCGCCAGCAGCAGATTACTAGCGGGGGGTCTAAATGAGCAGTTCTTC. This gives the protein CASSRLLAGGLNEQFF.

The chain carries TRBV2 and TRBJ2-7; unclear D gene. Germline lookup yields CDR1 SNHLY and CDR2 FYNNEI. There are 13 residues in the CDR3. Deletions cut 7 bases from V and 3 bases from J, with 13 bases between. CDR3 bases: TGTGCCAGCAATCCACGACTGAACTACGAGCAGTACTTC. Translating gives CASNPRLNYEQYF. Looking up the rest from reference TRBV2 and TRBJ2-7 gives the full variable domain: EPEVTQTPSHQVTQMGQEVILRCVPISNHLYFYWYRQILGQKVEFLVSFYNNEISEKSEIFDDQFSVERPDGSNFTLKIRSTKLEDSAMYFCASNPRLNYEQYFGPGTRLTVT.

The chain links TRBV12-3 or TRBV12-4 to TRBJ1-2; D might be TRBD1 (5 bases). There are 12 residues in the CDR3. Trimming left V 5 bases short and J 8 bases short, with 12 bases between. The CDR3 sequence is CASSPYTGGYTF. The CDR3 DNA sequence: TGTGCCAGCAGTCCCTACACAGGAGGCTACACCTTC.

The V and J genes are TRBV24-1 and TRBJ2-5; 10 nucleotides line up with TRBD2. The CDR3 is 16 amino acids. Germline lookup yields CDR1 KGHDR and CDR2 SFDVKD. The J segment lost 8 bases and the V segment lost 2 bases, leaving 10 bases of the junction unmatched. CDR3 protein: CATSDSTSGTFSTQYF. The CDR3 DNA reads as TGTGCCACCAGTGATTCCACTAGCGGGACATTTTCAACCCAGTACTTC.

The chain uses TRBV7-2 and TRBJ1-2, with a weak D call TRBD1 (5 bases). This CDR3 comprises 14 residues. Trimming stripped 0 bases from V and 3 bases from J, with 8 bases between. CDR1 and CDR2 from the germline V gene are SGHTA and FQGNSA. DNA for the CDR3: TGTGCCAGCAGCTTAGCCCAGGGCCACTATGGCTACACCTTC. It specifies CASSLAQGHYGYTF.

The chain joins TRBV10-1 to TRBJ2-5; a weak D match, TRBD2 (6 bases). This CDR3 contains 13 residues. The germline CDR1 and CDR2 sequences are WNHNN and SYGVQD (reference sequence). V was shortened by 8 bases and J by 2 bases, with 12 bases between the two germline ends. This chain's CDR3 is CASSASVQETQYF. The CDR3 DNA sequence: TGCGCCAGCTCTGCTAGCGTGCAAGAGACCCAGTACTTC.

This CDR3 reads CASTLHTGTSSSYGYTF. The CDR3 nucleotides are TGTGCCAGCACCCTCCACACCGGGACATCCTCCTCCTATGGCTACACCTTC. The chain couples TRBV28 to TRBJ1-2; D might be TRBD1 (6 bases). Germline CDR1 MDHEN, CDR2 SYDVKM. V lost 7 bases, J lost 4 bases, and 25 bases lay in between. The CDR3 runs 17 residues.

CDR3 DNA sequence: TGTGCCAGCAGCCAACCTACATTGTCCGGAGGAGATACGCAGTATTTT. Its protein product is CASSQPTLSGGDTQYF. The chain combines TRBV3-1 (or the pseudogene TRBV3-2) with TRBJ2-3; the D gene is possibly TRBD2 (5 bases). This CDR3 comprises 16 residues. The germline V and J ends were trimmed by 2 bases and 5 bases, with 17 bases remaining between them. Germline CDR1 LGHDT, CDR2 YNNKEL (reference sequence).

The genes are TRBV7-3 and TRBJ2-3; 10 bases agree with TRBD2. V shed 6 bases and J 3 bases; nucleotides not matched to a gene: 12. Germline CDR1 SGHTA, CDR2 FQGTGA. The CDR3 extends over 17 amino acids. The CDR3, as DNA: TGTGCCAGCAGTCTTAACCAAGCGGGGGGGCGGACAGATACGCAGTATTTT. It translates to CASSLNQAGGRTDTQYF.

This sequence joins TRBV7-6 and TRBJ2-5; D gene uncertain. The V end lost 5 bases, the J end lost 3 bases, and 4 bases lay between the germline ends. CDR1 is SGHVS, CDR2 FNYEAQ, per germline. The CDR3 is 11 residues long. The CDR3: CASSTEETQYF. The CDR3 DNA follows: TGTGCCAGCAGCACAGAAGAGACCCAGTACTTC. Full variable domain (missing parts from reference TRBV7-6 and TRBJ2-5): GAGVSQSPRYKVTKRGQDVALRCDPISGHVSLYWYRQALGQGPEFLTYFNYEAQQDKSGLPNDRFSAERPEGSISTLTIQRTEQRDSAMYRCASSTEETQYFGPGTRLLVL.

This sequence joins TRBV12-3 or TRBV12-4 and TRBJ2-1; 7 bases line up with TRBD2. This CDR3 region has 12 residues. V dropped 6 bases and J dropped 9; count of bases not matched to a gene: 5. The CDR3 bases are TGTGCCAGCAGACCCCCGGGAGGTGAGCAGTTCTTC. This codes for CASRPPGGEQFF.

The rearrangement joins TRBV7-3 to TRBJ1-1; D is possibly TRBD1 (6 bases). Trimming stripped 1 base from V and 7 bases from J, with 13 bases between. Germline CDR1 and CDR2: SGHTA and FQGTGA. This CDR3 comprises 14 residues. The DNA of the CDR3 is TGTGCCAGCAGCTTAAATCCACAGGGCAATGAAGCTTTCTTT. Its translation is CASSLNPQGNEAFF.

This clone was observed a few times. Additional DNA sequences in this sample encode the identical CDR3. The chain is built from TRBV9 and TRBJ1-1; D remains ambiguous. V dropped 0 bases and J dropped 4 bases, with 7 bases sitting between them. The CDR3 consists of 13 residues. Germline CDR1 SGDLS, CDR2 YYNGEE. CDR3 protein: CASSVGSGTEAFF. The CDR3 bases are TGTGCCAGCAGCGTAGGGTCAGGCACTGAAGCTTTCTTT. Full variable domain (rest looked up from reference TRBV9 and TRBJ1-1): DSGVTQTPKHLITATGQRVTLRCSPRSGDLSVYWYQQSLDQGLQFLIQYYNGEERAKGNILERFSAQQFPDLHSELNLSSLELGDSALYFCASSVGSGTEAFFGQGTRLTVV.

The CDR3 reads CASRGGALSTDTQYF. In DNA, the CDR3 is TGTGCCAGCAGGGGGGGGGCCTTGAGCACAGATACGCAGTATTTT. The chain combines TRBV28 with TRBJ2-3; D possibly corresponds to TRBD2 (7 bases). V was shortened by 6 bases and J by 0 bases, with 13 bases between the two germline ends. Germline V gene sequence: CDR1 MDHEN, CDR2 SYDVKM. This CDR3 region has 15 residues.

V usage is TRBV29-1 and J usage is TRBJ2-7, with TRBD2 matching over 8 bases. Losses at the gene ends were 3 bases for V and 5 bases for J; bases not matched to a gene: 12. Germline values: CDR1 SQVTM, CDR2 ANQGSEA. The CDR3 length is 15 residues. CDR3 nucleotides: TGCAGCGTTGAGGGGGTAGTAAGCGGGAGCCACGAGCAGTACTTC. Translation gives CSVEGVVSGSHEQYF.

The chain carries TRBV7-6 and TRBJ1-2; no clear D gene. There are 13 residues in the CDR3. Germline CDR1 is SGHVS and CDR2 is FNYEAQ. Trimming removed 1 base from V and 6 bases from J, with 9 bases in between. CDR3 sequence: CASSLGGVNGYTF. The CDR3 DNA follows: TGTGCCAGCAGCTTAGGCGGGGTAAATGGCTACACCTTC.

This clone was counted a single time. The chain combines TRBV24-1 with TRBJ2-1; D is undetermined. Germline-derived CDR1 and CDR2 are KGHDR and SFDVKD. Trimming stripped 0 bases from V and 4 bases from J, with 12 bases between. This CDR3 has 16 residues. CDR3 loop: CATSDLQAGTYNEQFF. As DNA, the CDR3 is TGTGCCACCAGTGATTTGCAAGCAGGCACGTACAATGAGCAGTTCTTC.

The CDR3 coding sequence is TGTGCCAGCCGGGGAGACAGGGGCACTCAGCCCCAGCATTTT. Its protein is CASRGDRGTQPQHF. The chain links TRBV28 to TRBJ1-5, with 8 bases lining up with TRBD1. There are 14 residues in the CDR3. Germline assignment: CDR1 MDHEN and CDR2 SYDVKM. The V and J ends lost 8 bases and 6 bases, in that order; junction bases with no gene match: 9.

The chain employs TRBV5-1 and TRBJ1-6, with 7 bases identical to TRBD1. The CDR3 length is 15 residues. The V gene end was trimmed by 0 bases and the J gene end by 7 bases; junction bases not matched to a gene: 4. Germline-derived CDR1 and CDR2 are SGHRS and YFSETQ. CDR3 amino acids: CASSLGTGQNSPLHF. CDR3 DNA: TGCGCCAGCAGCTTGGGGACAGGACAAAATTCACCCCTCCACTTT. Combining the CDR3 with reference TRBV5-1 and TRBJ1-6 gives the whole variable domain KAGVTQTPRYLIKTRGQQVTLSCSPISGHRSVSWYQQTPGQGLQFLFEYFSETQRNKGNFPGRFSGRQFSNSRSEMNVSTLELGDSALYLCASSLGTGQNSPLHFGNGTRLTVT.

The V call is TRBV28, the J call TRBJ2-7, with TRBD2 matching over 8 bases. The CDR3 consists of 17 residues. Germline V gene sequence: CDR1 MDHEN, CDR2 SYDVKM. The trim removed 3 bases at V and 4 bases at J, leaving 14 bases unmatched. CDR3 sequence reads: CASSFSSGVMVRYEQYF. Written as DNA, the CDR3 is TGTGCCAGCAGTTTTAGTAGCGGGGTGATGGTTAGGTACGAGCAGTACTTC.

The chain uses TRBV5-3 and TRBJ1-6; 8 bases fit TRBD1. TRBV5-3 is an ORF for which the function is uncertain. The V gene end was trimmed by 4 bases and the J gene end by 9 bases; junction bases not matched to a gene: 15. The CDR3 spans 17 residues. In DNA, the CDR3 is TGTGCCAGAAGCACGCGGGACAGGCCTCACGGATTTTCACCCCTCCACTTT. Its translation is CARSTRDRPHGFSPLHF.

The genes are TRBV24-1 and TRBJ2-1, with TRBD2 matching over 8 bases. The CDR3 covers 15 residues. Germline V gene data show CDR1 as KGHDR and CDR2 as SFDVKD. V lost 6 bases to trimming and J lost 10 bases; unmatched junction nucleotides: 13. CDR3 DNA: TGTGCCACCAGTCGCTTAGCGGGGCCTACCGGGGAGCAGTTCTTC. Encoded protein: CATSRLAGPTGEQFF.

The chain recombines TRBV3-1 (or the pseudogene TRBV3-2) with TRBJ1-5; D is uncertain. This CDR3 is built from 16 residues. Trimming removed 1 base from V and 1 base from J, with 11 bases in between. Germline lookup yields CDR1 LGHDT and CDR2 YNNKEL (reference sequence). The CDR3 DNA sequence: TGTGCCAGCAGCCAAGGGGGAGGGATGAGCAATCAGCCCCAGCATTTT. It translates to CASSQGGGMSNQPQHF.